The rows below give T cell receptor beta chains drawn from one sample of a study of lymphopenia after photon versus proton radiotherapy. Sequenced by immunoSEQ multiplex PCR; TCRdb stores in-frame clones only, minus some. Among around 13,000 clones listed, 82% were seen once. The material sequenced was peripheral blood, taken from a patient treated with photon-based radiotherapy. These receptors all come from a man aged 45-65 years with gastric cancer. Both conserved end residues are part of each CDR3. Each record gives: clone size, J gene, D gene, V gene, CDR3 DNA, CDR3 protein. The D gene is left open where the match is weak. A row's size may be missing; if present it is once, few, many or a size class.

clone size: once
J gene: TRBJ2-1
D gene: TRBD2
V gene: TRBV19
CDR3 DNA: TGTGCCAGTAGTACCTCGGGGGGACCCTACAATGAGCAGTTCTTC
CDR3 protein: CASSTSGGPYNEQFF

clone size: .
J gene: TRBJ2-2
D gene: TRBD2
V gene: TRBV5-6
CDR3 DNA: TGTGCCAGCAGCGTGCCCCGGGGCGGGGGAAACACCGGGGAGCTGTTTTTT
CDR3 protein: CASSVPRGGGNTGELFF

clone size: few
J gene: TRBJ2-2
D gene: TRBD2
V gene: TRBV6-1
CDR3 DNA: TGTGCCAGCAGTGACAGGGAGGGCGGGGAGCTGTTTTTT
CDR3 protein: CASSDREGGELFF

clone size: .
J gene: TRBJ1-6
D gene: .
V gene: TRBV18
CDR3 DNA: TGTGCCAGCTCAACCGACAGCGGGAATAATTCACCCCTCCACTTT
CDR3 protein: CASSTDSGNNSPLHF

clone size: .
J gene: TRBJ2-6
D gene: .
V gene: TRBV6-4
CDR3 DNA: TGTGCCAGCAGTGAAAATTCGGCAGGGTCAACTGGGGCCAACGTCCTGACTTTC
CDR3 protein: CASSENSAGSTGANVLTF

clone size: .
J gene: TRBJ1-2
D gene: .
V gene: TRBV7-8
CDR3 DNA: TGTGCCAGCAGCTTAGAGGCTAGATATGGCTACACCTTC
CDR3 protein: CASSLEARYGYTF

clone size: .
J gene: TRBJ2-5
D gene: .
V gene: TRBV15
CDR3 DNA: TGTGCCACCAGCAGAGAAAGGGTTTCGGAGACCCAGTACTTC
CDR3 protein: CATSRERVSETQYF

clone size: .
J gene: TRBJ2-2
D gene: TRBD2
V gene: TRBV7-8
CDR3 DNA: TGTGCCAGCAGCTTATTGGTGGCTAGCGGGGGCCGGACCGGGGAGCTGTTTTTT
CDR3 protein: CASSLLVASGGRTGELFF

clone size: .
J gene: TRBJ2-2
D gene: .
V gene: TRBV6-5
CDR3 DNA: TGTGCCAGCAGTTATGCGTCGGGGGCGAACACCGGGGAGCTGTTTTTT
CDR3 protein: CASSYASGANTGELFF

clone size: once
J gene: TRBJ2-5
D gene: TRBD2
V gene: TRBV11-2
CDR3 DNA: TGTGCCAGCAGCTTCCCGGGACTAGTCCAAGAGACCCAGTACTTC
CDR3 protein: CASSFPGLVQETQYF

clone size: once
J gene: TRBJ2-5
D gene: TRBD2
V gene: TRBV7-7
CDR3 DNA: TGTGCCAGCAGCGCCAGGACAACCGGGGGGGAGACCCAGTACTTC
CDR3 protein: CASSARTTGGETQYF

clone size: .
J gene: TRBJ1-3
D gene: .
V gene: TRBV7-2
CDR3 DNA: TGTGCCAGCAGCTTAGGGGGCCACTCTGGAAACACCATATATTTT
CDR3 protein: CASSLGGHSGNTIYF

clone size: .
J gene: TRBJ2-5
D gene: .
V gene: TRBV14
CDR3 DNA: TGTGCCAGCAGCCGGACACACCAAGAGACCCAGTACTTC
CDR3 protein: CASSRTHQETQYF

clone size: .
J gene: TRBJ2-6
D gene: TRBD1
V gene: TRBV10-3
CDR3 DNA: TGTGCCATCAGTGAGGTGACAGGGTTCCCCTCTGGGGCCAACGTCCTGACTTTC
CDR3 protein: CAISEVTGFPSGANVLTF

clone size: .
J gene: TRBJ1-5
D gene: TRBD1
V gene: TRBV5-6
CDR3 DNA: TGTGCCAGCGGAAGGACAGGGGACGGGGCTGGTCAGCCCCAGCATTTT
CDR3 protein: CASGRTGDGAGQPQHF

clone size: .
J gene: TRBJ1-6
D gene: TRBD1
V gene: TRBV10-2
CDR3 DNA: TGCGCCAGCAGTGAGTCCTCGGGACAGGGCCGTTCACCCCTCCACTTT
CDR3 protein: CASSESSGQGRSPLHF

clone size: .
J gene: TRBJ2-1
D gene: .
V gene: TRBV6-5
CDR3 DNA: TGTGCCAGCAGTTACGAGGGGAATGAGCAGTTCTTC
CDR3 protein: CASSYEGNEQFF

clone size: once
J gene: TRBJ1-2
D gene: TRBD1
V gene: TRBV5-6
CDR3 DNA: TGTGCCAGCAGCTTGGGGACAGGGGGCAACTATGGCTACACCTTC
CDR3 protein: CASSLGTGGNYGYTF

clone size: .
J gene: TRBJ1-5
D gene: TRBD1
V gene: TRBV7-6
CDR3 DNA: TGTGCCAGCAGCCGCGACAGGGGAGTCAATCAGCCCCAGCATTTT
CDR3 protein: CASSRDRGVNQPQHF

clone size: few
J gene: TRBJ2-1
D gene: TRBD2
V gene: TRBV10-2
CDR3 DNA: TGCGCCAGCAGTGAATGGACTAGCTTAAGTGAGCAGTTCTTC
CDR3 protein: CASSEWTSLSEQFF

clone size: .
J gene: TRBJ2-1
D gene: .
V gene: TRBV19
CDR3 DNA: TGTGCCAGTAGTATAGTGGGACGAGAAGGGGAGCAGTTCTTC
CDR3 protein: CASSIVGREGEQFF

clone size: .
J gene: TRBJ2-7
D gene: TRBD1
V gene: TRBV10-3
CDR3 DNA: TGTGCCATCAGCGGACAGGGTGGCTACGAGCAGTACTTC
CDR3 protein: CAISGQGGYEQYF

clone size: .
J gene: TRBJ1-2
D gene: TRBD1
V gene: TRBV30
CDR3 DNA: TGTGCCTGGAGTGTATCCCGGACAGGGGGGGGGTATGGCTACACCTTC
CDR3 protein: CAWSVSRTGGGYGYTF

clone size: once
J gene: TRBJ1-2
D gene: TRBD1
V gene: TRBV7-2
CDR3 DNA: TGTGCCAGCAGCGCCCGGACAGGGGGGCGTTTAGGCTACACCTTC
CDR3 protein: CASSARTGGRLGYTF

clone size: .
J gene: TRBJ2-5
D gene: TRBD2
V gene: TRBV9
CDR3 DNA: TGTGCCAGCAGCCCAGGGACTAACCAAGAGACCCAGTACTTC
CDR3 protein: CASSPGTNQETQYF

clone size: .
J gene: TRBJ1-1
D gene: .
V gene: TRBV14
CDR3 DNA: TGTGCCAGCAGCCAAGCTGGAGGTTGGACTGAAGCTTTCTTT
CDR3 protein: CASSQAGGWTEAFF

clone size: few
J gene: TRBJ1-1
D gene: .
V gene: TRBV6-1
CDR3 DNA: TGTGCCAGCAGTGACGGTTTTAACACTGAAGCTTTCTTT
CDR3 protein: CASSDGFNTEAFF

clone size: .
J gene: TRBJ1-6
D gene: .
V gene: TRBV4-3
CDR3 DNA: TGCGCCAGCAGCCAAGACCCGGGCTCCGGCTCCTATAATTCACCCCTCCACTTT
CDR3 protein: CASSQDPGSGSYNSPLHF

clone size: .
J gene: TRBJ2-7
D gene: TRBD2
V gene: TRBV30
CDR3 DNA: TGTGCCTGGAGTGTAGGTCTAGCGGGGGGCGAGCAGTACTTC
CDR3 protein: CAWSVGLAGGEQYF

clone size: .
J gene: TRBJ1-1
D gene: .
V gene: TRBV4-3
CDR3 DNA: TGCGCCAGCAGCCAAGAAAAGAACAGAAGGGCTTTCTTT
CDR3 protein: CASSQEKNRRAFF

clone size: .
J gene: TRBJ1-1
D gene: .
V gene: TRBV12-5
CDR3 DNA: TGTGCTAGTGGTTTTGGTAAGACTGAAGCTTTCTTT
CDR3 protein: CASGFGKTEAFF

clone size: .
J gene: TRBJ2-1
D gene: TRBD1
V gene: TRBV4-1
CDR3 DNA: TGCGCCAGCAGCCAAGGGGGGGACAGGGGTGAGCAGTTCTTC
CDR3 protein: CASSQGGDRGEQFF

clone size: .
J gene: TRBJ2-5
D gene: TRBD1
V gene: TRBV30
CDR3 DNA: TGTGCCTGGAACATCGGACAGGGGGAGACCCAGTACTTC
CDR3 protein: CAWNIGQGETQYF

clone size: .
J gene: TRBJ2-2
D gene: .
V gene: TRBV11-3
CDR3 DNA: TGTGCCAGCAGCTTTCACACCGGGGAGCTGTTTTTT
CDR3 protein: CASSFHTGELFF

clone size: .
J gene: TRBJ2-4
D gene: TRBD1
V gene: TRBV29-1
CDR3 DNA: TGCAGCGTGAGGACAGGGGAGAACATTCAGTACTTC
CDR3 protein: CSVRTGENIQYF

clone size: .
J gene: TRBJ2-3
D gene: .
V gene: TRBV6-5
CDR3 DNA: TGTGCCAGCAGTCATTCCCATTCTGGAGATACGCAGTATTTT
CDR3 protein: CASSHSHSGDTQYF

clone size: .
J gene: TRBJ1-4
D gene: .
V gene: TRBV5-6
CDR3 DNA: TGTGCCAGCAGCCTGGAAGATAATGAAAAACTGTTTTTT
CDR3 protein: CASSLEDNEKLFF

clone size: .
J gene: TRBJ2-3
D gene: .
V gene: TRBV15
CDR3 DNA: TGTGCCACCAGCAGAGGTCAGGCAACAGATACGCAGTATTTT
CDR3 protein: CATSRGQATDTQYF

clone size: .
J gene: TRBJ1-1
D gene: TRBD1
V gene: TRBV5-4
CDR3 DNA: TGTGCCAGCAGCTTCACATGGGACAGTAGGACTGAAGCTTTCTTT
CDR3 protein: CASSFTWDSRTEAFF

clone size: few
J gene: TRBJ2-1
D gene: .
V gene: TRBV9
CDR3 DNA: TGTGCCAGCAGTCAACAGGGAATCGGGAATGAGCAGTTCTTC
CDR3 protein: CASSQQGIGNEQFF

clone size: .
J gene: TRBJ1-3
D gene: .
V gene: TRBV20-1
CDR3 DNA: TGCAGTGCCCCCTTCGAAAACACCATATATTTT
CDR3 protein: CSAPFENTIYF

clone size: .
J gene: TRBJ2-1
D gene: .
V gene: TRBV6-1
CDR3 DNA: TGTGCCAGCAGTGAAGCGGGGAAACTCCCCGCGTTCTTC
CDR3 protein: CASSEAGKLPAFF

clone size: .
J gene: TRBJ1-3
D gene: .
V gene: TRBV9
CDR3 DNA: TGTGCCAGCAGCGTAGCTTTGTATGGAAACACCATATATTTT
CDR3 protein: CASSVALYGNTIYF

clone size: once
J gene: TRBJ1-5
D gene: .
V gene: TRBV6-4
CDR3 DNA: TGTGCCAGCAGTGACACCCACAGGGCAGGGCAGCCCCAGCATTTT
CDR3 protein: CASSDTHRAGQPQHF

clone size: .
J gene: TRBJ2-5
D gene: TRBD2
V gene: TRBV5-6
CDR3 DNA: TGTGCCAGCAGCTGGGGACTAGCGGGGGAAGAGACCCAGTACTTC
CDR3 protein: CASSWGLAGEETQYF

clone size: .
J gene: TRBJ2-1
D gene: .
V gene: TRBV6-6
CDR3 DNA: TGTGCCAGCACCTCCGGGACCCAGTACAATGAGCAGTTCTTC
CDR3 protein: CASTSGTQYNEQFF

clone size: .
J gene: TRBJ1-5
D gene: .
V gene: TRBV5-4
CDR3 DNA: TGTGCCAGCAGCAAAGAGAATCAGCCCCAGCATTTT
CDR3 protein: CASSKENQPQHF